This paragraph reports one T cell receptor (beta chain). The antigen this receptor binds is unknown. It has no much larger one-base neighbor in the sample; base qualities were not kept. Focal radiation therapy combined with CTLA-4 blockade (ipilimumab) was tested in patients with chemo-refractory metastatic non-small-cell lung cancer. These data originate in a study of radiotherapy plus CTLA-4 blockade in lung cancer (dated by TCRdb to between 2018 and 2020). Background for the entire study: Objective responses occurred in about 19% of enrolled patients, and approximately 34% achieved disease control. What the authors observed across the whole study: Increased serum interferon-beta after radiation, together with early dynamic changes in blood T cell clones, were reported to be the strongest predictors of response. After treatment with radiotherapy and ipilimumab, TCR clones that originated in tumors expanded in peripheral blood.

V loses 4 bases of germline sequence and J loses 0 bases, and the interval between the two ends is 7 bases. CDR1 SGHNT and CDR2 YYREEE were looked up in the germline V gene (reference sequence). Including cysteine and phenylalanine, the CDR3 has 13 amino acids. Just the 39-base CDR3 DNA is kept, in frame starting at base 1. Libraries were built with the immunoSEQ multiplex PCR assay. TCRdb provides this immuneACCESS table in a form limited to in-frame rearrangements. Some clones are lacking; in checked studies, under half of them reflect an unresolved V gene, and why the rest are absent is not known. Here the sample has 55,000 to 80,000 clones; about 72% occur a single time. The ten top clones hold under 5% of the sample.

This specimen consisted of peripheral blood, obtained from a patient treated with radiotherapy plus ipilimumab. The source of this sequence is a human donor with non-small cell lung cancer who had a complete response to radiotherapy plus ipilimumab. Recombination linked TRBV5-4 to TRBJ1-1; confidence is insufficient to name the D gene. CDR3 sequence: CASSSTLNTEAFF. The nucleotide sequence reads as follows: TGTGCCAGCAGCAGTACCCTGAACACTGAAGCTTTCTTT.